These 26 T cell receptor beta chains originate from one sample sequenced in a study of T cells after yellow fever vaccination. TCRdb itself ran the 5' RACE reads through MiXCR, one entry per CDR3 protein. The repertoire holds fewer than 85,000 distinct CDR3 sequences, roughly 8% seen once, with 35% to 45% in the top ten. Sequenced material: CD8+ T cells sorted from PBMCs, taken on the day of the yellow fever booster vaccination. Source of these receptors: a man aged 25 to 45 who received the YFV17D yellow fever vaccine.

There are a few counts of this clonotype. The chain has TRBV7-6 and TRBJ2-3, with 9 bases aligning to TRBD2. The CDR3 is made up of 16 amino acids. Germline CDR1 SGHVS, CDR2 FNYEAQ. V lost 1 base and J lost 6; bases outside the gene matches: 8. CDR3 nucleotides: TGTGCCAGCAGCTTAGGTGCGGGAGGGCTTCTTGATACGCAGTATTTT. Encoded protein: CASSLGAGGLLDTQYF.

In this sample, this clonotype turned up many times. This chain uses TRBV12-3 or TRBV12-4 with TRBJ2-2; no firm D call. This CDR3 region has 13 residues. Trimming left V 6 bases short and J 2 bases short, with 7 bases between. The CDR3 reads CASRQVNTGELFF. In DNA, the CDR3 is TGTGCCAGCAGACAAGTAAACACCGGGGAGCTGTTTTTT.

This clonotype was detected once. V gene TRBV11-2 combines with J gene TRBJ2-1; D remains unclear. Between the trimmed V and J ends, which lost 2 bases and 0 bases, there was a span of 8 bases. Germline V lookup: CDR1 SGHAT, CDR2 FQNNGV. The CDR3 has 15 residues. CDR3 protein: CASSLTISSYNEQFF. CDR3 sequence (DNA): TGTGCCAGCAGCTTAACTATAAGCTCCTACAATGAGCAGTTCTTC.

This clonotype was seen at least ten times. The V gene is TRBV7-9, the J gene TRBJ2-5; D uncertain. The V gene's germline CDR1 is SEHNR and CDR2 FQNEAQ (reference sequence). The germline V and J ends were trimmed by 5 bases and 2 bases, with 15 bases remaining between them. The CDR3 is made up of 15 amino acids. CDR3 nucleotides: TGTGCCAGCAGCAACCTCGGAAACAGTCAAGAGACCCAGTACTTC. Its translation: CASSNLGNSQETQYF.

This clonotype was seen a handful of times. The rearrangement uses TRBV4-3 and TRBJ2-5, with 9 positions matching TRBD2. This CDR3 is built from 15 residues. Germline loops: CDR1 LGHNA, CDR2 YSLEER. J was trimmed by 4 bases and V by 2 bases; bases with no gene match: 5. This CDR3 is CASSQTRGRGETQYF. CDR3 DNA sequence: TGCGCCAGCAGCCAAACGCGCGGGAGGGGAGAGACCCAGTACTTC.

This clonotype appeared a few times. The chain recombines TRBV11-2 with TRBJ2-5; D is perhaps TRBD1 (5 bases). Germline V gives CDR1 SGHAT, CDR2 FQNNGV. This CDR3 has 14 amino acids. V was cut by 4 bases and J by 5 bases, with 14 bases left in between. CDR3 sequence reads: CASSSDSTWETQYF. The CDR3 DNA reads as TGTGCCAGCAGCTCAGACAGTACCTGGGAGACCCAGTACTTC.

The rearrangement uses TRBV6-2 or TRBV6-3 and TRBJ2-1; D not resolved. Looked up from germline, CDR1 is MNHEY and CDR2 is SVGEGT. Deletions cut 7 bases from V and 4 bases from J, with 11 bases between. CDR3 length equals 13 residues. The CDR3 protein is CASTPRQYNEQFF. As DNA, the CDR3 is TGTGCCAGCACCCCGAGGCAATACAATGAGCAGTTCTTC.

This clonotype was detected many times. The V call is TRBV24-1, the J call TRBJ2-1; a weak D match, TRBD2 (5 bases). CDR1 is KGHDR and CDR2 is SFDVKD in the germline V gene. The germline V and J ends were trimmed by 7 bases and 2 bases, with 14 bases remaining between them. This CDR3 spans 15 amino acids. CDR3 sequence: CATRGDGKAYNEQFF. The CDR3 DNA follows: TGTGCCACCAGAGGAGACGGGAAGGCCTACAATGAGCAGTTCTTC.

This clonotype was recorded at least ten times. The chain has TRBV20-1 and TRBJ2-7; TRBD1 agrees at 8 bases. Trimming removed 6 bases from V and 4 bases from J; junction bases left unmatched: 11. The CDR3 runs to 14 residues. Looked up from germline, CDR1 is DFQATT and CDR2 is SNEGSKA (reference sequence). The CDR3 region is CSAKGGQDRYEQYF. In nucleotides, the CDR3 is TGCAGTGCAAAGGGGGGACAGGATCGGTACGAGCAGTACTTC.

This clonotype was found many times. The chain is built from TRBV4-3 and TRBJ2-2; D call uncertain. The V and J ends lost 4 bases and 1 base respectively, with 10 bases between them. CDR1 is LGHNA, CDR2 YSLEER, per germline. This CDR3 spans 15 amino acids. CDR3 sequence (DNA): TGCGCCAGCAGCCGTTCTGTAGGGAACACCGGGGAGCTGTTTTTT. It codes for CASSRSVGNTGELFF.

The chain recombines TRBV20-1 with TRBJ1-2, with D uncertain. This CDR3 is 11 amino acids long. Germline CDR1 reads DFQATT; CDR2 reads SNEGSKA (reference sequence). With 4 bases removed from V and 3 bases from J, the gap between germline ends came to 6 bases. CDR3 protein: CSANTDYGYTF. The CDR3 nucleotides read TGCAGTGCTAATACAGACTATGGCTACACCTTC.

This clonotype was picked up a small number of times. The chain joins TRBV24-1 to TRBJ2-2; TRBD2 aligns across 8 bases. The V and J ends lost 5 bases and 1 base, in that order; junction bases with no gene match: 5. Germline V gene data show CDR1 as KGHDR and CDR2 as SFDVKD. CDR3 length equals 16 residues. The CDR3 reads CATSGTSGENTGELFF. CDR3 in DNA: TGTGCCACCAGTGGAACTAGCGGTGAGAACACCGGGGAGCTGTTTTTT.

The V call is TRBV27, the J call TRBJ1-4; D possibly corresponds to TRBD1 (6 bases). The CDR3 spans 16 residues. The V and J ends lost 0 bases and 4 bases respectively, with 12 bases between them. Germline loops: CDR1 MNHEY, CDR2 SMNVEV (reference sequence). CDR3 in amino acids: CASSLSSGGSNEKLFF. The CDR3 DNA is TGTGCCAGCAGTTTATCGAGTGGGGGCAGTAATGAAAAACTGTTTTTT.

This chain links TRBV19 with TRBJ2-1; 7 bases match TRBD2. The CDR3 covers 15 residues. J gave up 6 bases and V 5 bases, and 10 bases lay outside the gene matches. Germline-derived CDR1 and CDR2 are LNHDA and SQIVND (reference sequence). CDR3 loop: CASSVLAGEGNEQFF. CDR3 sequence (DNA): TGTGCCAGTAGTGTATTGGCGGGAGAAGGCAATGAGCAGTTCTTC.

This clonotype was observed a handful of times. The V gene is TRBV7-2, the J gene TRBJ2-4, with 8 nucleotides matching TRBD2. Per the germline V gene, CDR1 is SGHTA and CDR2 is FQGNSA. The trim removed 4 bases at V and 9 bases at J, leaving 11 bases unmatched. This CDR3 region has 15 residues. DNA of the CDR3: TGTGCCAGCAGCTCTAGTTTGAGTAGCGGGGCCATTCAGTACTTC. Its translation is CASSSSLSSGAIQYF. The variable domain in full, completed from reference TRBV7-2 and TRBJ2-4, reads GAGVSQSPSNKVTEKGKDVELRCDPISGHTALYWYRQSLGQGLEFLIYFQGNSAPDKSGLPSDRFSAERTGGSVSTLTIQRTQQEDSAVYLCASSSSLSSGAIQYFGAGTRLSVL.

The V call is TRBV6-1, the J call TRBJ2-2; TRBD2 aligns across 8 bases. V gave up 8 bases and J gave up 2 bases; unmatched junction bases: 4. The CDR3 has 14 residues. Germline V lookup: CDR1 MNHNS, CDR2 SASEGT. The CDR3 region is CASGSGSNTGELFF. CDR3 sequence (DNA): TGTGCCAGCGGGAGCGGGAGTAACACCGGGGAGCTGTTTTTT.

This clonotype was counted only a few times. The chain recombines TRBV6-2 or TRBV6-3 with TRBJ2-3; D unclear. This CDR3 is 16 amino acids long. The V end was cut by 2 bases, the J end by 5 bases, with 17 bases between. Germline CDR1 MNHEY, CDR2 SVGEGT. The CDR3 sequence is CASSYLRTAAIDTQYF. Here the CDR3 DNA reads TGTGCCAGCAGTTACCTCCGGACCGCCGCGATAGATACGCAGTATTTT.

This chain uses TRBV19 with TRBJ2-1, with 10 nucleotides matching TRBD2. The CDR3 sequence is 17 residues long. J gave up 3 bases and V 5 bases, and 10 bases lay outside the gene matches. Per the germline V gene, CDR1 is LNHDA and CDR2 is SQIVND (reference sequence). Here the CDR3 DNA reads TGTGCCAGTAGTTTGTCCAGGGGACTAGCGAACTACAATGAGCAGTTCTTC. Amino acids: CASSLSRGLANYNEQFF. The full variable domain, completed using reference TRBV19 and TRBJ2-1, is DGGITQSPKYLFRKEGQNVTLSCEQNLNHDAMYWYRQDPGQGLRLIYYSQIVNDFQKGDIAEGYSVSREKKESFPLTVTSAQKNPTAFYLCASSLSRGLANYNEQFFGPGTRLTVL.

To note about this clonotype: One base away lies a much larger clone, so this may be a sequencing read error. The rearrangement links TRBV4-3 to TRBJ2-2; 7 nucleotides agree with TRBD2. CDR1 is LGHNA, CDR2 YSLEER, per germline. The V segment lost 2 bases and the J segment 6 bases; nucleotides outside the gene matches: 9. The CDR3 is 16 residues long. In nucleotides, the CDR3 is TGCGCCAGCAGCCAACCTTTCATCGGGAGGCCCGGGGAGCTGTTTTTT. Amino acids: CASSQPFIGRPGELFF.

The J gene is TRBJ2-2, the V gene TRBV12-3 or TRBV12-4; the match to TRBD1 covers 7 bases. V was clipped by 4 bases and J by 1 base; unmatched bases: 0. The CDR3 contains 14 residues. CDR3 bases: TGTGCCAGCAGTTGGACAGGGAACACCGGGGAGCTGTTTTTT. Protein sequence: CASSWTGNTGELFF.

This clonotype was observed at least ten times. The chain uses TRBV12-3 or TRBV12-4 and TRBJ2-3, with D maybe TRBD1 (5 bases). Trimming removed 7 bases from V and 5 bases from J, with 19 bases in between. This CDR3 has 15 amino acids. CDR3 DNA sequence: TGTGCCAGCACCTATTTAAGGGGCGCCGGAGATACGCAGTATTTT. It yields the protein CASTYLRGAGDTQYF.

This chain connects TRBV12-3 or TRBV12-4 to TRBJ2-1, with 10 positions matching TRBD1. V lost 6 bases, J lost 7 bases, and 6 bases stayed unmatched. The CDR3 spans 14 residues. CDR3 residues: CASSRDRGMNEQFF. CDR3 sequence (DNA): TGTGCCAGCAGCCGGGACAGGGGAATGAATGAGCAGTTCTTC.

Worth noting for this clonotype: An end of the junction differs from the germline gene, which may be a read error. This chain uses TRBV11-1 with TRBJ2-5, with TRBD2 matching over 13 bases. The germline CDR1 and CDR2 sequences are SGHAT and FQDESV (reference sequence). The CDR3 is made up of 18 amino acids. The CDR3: CASSLPTGTSGTKESQYF. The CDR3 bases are TGTGCCAGCAGCTTACCTACCGGGACTAGCGGGACCAAAGAGTCCCAGTACTTC.

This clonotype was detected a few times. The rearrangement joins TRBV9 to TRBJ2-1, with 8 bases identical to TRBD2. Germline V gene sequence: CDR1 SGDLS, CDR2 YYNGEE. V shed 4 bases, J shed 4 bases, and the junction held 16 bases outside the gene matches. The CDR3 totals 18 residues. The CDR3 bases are TGTGCCAGCAGCTCTCAATCCAGCGGGAGAAAGGGTTACAATGAGCAGTTCTTC. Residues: CASSSQSSGRKGYNEQFF.

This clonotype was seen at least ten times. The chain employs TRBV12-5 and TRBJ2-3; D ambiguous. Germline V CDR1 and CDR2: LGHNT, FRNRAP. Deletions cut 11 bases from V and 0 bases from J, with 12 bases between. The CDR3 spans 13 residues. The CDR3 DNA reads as TGTGCTTCCGGGCGCACTAGCACAGATACGCAGTATTTT. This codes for CASGRTSTDTQYF.

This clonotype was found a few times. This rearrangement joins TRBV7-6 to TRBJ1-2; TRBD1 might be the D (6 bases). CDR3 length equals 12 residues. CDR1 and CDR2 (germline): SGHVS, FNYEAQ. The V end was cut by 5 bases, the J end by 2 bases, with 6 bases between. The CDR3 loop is CASSGQNYGYTF. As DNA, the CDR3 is TGTGCCAGCAGCGGACAGAACTATGGCTACACCTTC.